A single sample is the source of the 26 T cell receptor beta chains below, sequenced in a study of OX40 agonist ivuxolimab in advanced cancers. TCRdb's copy holds only in-frame clones and misses some; the assay was immunoSEQ multiplex PCR. Among 70,000 to 95,000 clones, more than 70% were seen once, and the ten largest hold 6.5% to 7.5%. This specimen consisted of CD4+ or CD8+ T cells sorted from blood, obtained in a trial of the OX40 agonist ivuxolimab. Receptors were obtained from an adult with an advanced solid tumor such as melanoma, head and neck, liver or kidney cancer.

CDR3 DNA sequence: TGCGCCAGCAGCGCAGGGCTGAGCACAGATACGCAGTATTTT. Protein sequence: CASSAGLSTDTQYF. The chain combines TRBV5-1 with TRBJ2-3; possible D gene TRBD1, 5 bases. The germline gives CDR1 SGHRS, CDR2 YFSETQ. CDR3 length: 14 residues. The V and J ends lost 4 bases and 0 bases respectively, with 9 bases between them.

V is TRBV30 and J is TRBJ1-2; no clear D gene. Germline CDR1 reads GTSNPN; CDR2 reads SVGIG (reference sequence). The CDR3 extends over 14 amino acids. V was shortened by 0 bases and J by 0 bases, with 8 bases between the two germline ends. CDR3 region: CAWSVQSPNYGYTF. In nucleotides, the CDR3 is TGTGCCTGGAGTGTACAAAGTCCTAACTATGGCTACACCTTC.

J is TRBJ2-3 and V is TRBV15; D remains ambiguous. The CDR3 sequence is 17 residues long. Trimming took off 1 base at V and 1 base at J, with 15 bases between the two ends. Per the germline V gene, CDR1 is LNHNV and CDR2 is YYDKDF (reference sequence). The CDR3 DNA sequence: TGTGCCACCAGCAGAGCTGTTGGACCACGTCGCACAGATACGCAGTATTTT. Its protein is CATSRAVGPRRTDTQYF.

The rearrangement joins TRBV19 to TRBJ1-1, with D possibly being TRBD1 (6 bases). This CDR3 comprises 19 residues. Germline assignment: CDR1 LNHDA and CDR2 SQIVND (reference sequence). V lost 4 bases, J lost 1 base, and 25 bases lay in between. The CDR3 loop reads CASSTRLGFPTGSNTEAFF. In nucleotides, the CDR3 is TGTGCCAGTAGTACCCGACTTGGCTTTCCGACAGGATCGAACACTGAAGCTTTCTTT.

The chain is built from TRBV15 and TRBJ1-4, with a tentative D call TRBD1 (6 bases). The CDR3 runs to 17 residues. Trimming took off 3 bases at V and 8 bases at J, with 22 bases between the two ends. Germline V lookup: CDR1 LNHNV, CDR2 YYDKDF (reference sequence). The CDR3 here is CATSRDKSQGPWEKLFF. CDR3 bases: TGTGCCACCAGCAGGGACAAGTCACAGGGCCCGTGGGAAAAACTGTTTTTT.

This chain connects TRBV2 to TRBJ1-1; maybe TRBD1 (5 bases). Germline V lookup: CDR1 SNHLY, CDR2 FYNNEI. CDR3 length: 13 residues. Trimming shortened V by 8 bases and J by 0 bases, and 10 bases separated the two germline ends. The CDR3, as DNA: TGTGCCAGCGGGAGGGGACTGAACACTGAAGCTTTCTTT. Amino acid sequence: CASGRGLNTEAFF.

The chain joins TRBV5-8 to TRBJ1-5, with a possible D match to TRBD1 (6 bases). V dropped 4 bases and J dropped 3 bases, with 17 bases sitting between them. The germline gives CDR1 SGHTS, CDR2 YDEGEE. The CDR3 spans 16 residues. The CDR3 reads CASSRNGQLNNQPQHF. DNA of the CDR3: TGTGCCAGCAGCCGGAACGGACAGCTTAACAATCAGCCCCAGCATTTT.

In DNA form, the CDR3 reads TGTGCCAGCAGCCCCTTGGACTCCTATAATTCACCCCTCCACTTT. It is translated as CASSPLDSYNSPLHF. The chain carries TRBV14 and TRBJ1-6, with D unclear. V lost 4 bases and J 0 bases, leaving 7 bases between the germline ends. The CDR3 sequence is 15 residues long. Germline CDR1 reads SGHDN; CDR2 reads FVKESK.

The J gene is TRBJ2-4, the V gene TRBV6-5, with 9 nucleotides matching TRBD1. The CDR3 covers 15 residues. V dropped 5 bases and J dropped 8; count of bases not matched to a gene: 10. Per the germline V gene, CDR1 is MNHEY and CDR2 is SVGAGI. For the CDR3, the DNA is TGTGCCAGCAGTCAAACAGGGGGCGCTATGGACATTCAGTACTTC. Protein: CASSQTGGAMDIQYF.

This chain links TRBV28 with TRBJ2-1; D might be TRBD2 (6 bases). V shed 9 bases and J shed 5 bases, with 17 bases lying between them. Per the germline V gene, CDR1 is MDHEN and CDR2 is SYDVKM. The CDR3 covers 14 residues. The CDR3 DNA follows: TGTGCCAGTCAGGAGGGCGGGCTCGACAATGAGCAGTTCTTC. Protein product: CASQEGGLDNEQFF.

Of note for this clone: Its ends do not fully match the called genes, so a read error is possible. The rearrangement uses TRBV7-7 and TRBJ2-1; maybe TRBD2 (5 bases). The CDR3 length is 13 residues. Germline assignment: CDR1 SSHAT and CDR2 FNYEAQ (reference sequence). The CDR3 nucleotides are TGTGCTAGCAGCTTAGTGGAAGGGAGTTCCCAGTTCTTC. It translates to CASSLVEGSSQFF.

This chain joins TRBV9 and TRBJ2-3, with 10 bases matching TRBD2. The CDR3 loop spans 16 amino acids. Looked up from germline, CDR1 is SGDLS and CDR2 is YYNGEE. The V gene end was trimmed by 7 bases and the J gene end by 4 bases; junction bases not matched to a gene: 12. CDR3 bases: TGTGCCAGCTCTCTTGGCGGTAGCGGGGGGTCAGATACGCAGTATTTT. Translating gives CASSLGGSGGSDTQYF.

V usage is TRBV7-8 and J usage is TRBJ2-7; TRBD1 might be the D (6 bases). The V gene lost 2 bases and the J gene lost 2 bases, with 7 bases spanning the gap. The CDR3 has 13 residues. Germline CDR1 and CDR2: SGHVS and FQNEAQ. CDR3 DNA sequence: TGTGCCAGCAGCTTACAGGGGACCTACGAGCAGTACTTC. This encodes CASSLQGTYEQYF. Full variable domain (missing parts from reference TRBV7-8 and TRBJ2-7): GAGVSQSPRYKVAKRGQDVALRCDPISGHVSLFWYQQALGQGPEFLTYFQNEAQLDKSGLPSDRFFAERPEGSVSTLKIQRTQQEDSAVYLCASSLQGTYEQYFGPGTRLTVT.

The V call is TRBV5-5, the J call TRBJ1-2; D gene unclear. From germline, CDR1 is SGHKS and CDR2 YYEKEE (reference sequence). This CDR3 contains 11 residues. Trimming left V 3 bases short and J 0 bases short, with 0 bases between. The CDR3 bases are TGTGCCAGCAGCTCTAACTATGGCTACACCTTC. This sequence encodes CASSSNYGYTF.

The chain carries TRBV11-2 and TRBJ2-7; tentatively, D is TRBD1 or TRBD2 (5 bases each). This CDR3 spans 13 amino acids. Germline CDR1 and CDR2: SGHAT and FQNNGV. Trimming took off 3 bases at V and 2 bases at J, with 8 bases between the two ends. CDR3 nucleotides: TGTGCCAGCAGCTTGACGGGACCCTACGAGCAGTACTTC. It translates to CASSLTGPYEQYF.

The genes are TRBV7-9 and TRBJ2-5; D is perhaps TRBD1 (6 bases). The V end lost 5 bases, the J end lost 5 bases, and 12 bases lay between the germline ends. Germline V gene data show CDR1 as SEHNR and CDR2 as FQNEAQ (reference sequence). CDR3 length equals 13 residues. The CDR3 DNA reads as TGTGCCAGCAGCCCACAGGGTGGGGAGACCCAGTACTTC. Translated, it gives CASSPQGGETQYF. Drawing the rest from reference TRBV7-9 and TRBJ2-5, the complete variable domain is DTGVSQNPRHKITKRGQNVTFRCDPISEHNRLYWYRQTLGQGPEFLTYFQNEAQLEKSRLLSDRFSAERPKGSFSTLEIQRTEQGDSAMYLCASSPQGGETQYFGPGTRLLVL.

Written as DNA, the CDR3 is TGTGCCAGTAGTAGCGTTCTAGCTACTTCTAGCACAGATACGCAGTATTTT. As protein: CASSSVLATSSTDTQYF. J is TRBJ2-3 and V is TRBV19; D may be TRBD2 (5 bases). Germline V CDR1 and CDR2: LNHDA, SQIVND (reference sequence). The CDR3 spans 17 residues. V dropped 4 bases and J dropped 0 bases, with 17 bases sitting between them. Full variable domain (remainder filled in from reference TRBV19 and TRBJ2-3): DGGITQSPKYLFRKEGQNVTLSCEQNLNHDAMYWYRQDPGQGLRLIYYSQIVNDFQKGDIAEGYSVSREKKESFPLTVTSAQKNPTAFYLCASSSVLATSSTDTQYFGPGTRLTVL.

This chain joins TRBV5-4 and TRBJ2-3; D unclear. CDR3 length equals 15 residues. V was cut by 1 base and J by 6 bases, with 15 bases left in between. Per the germline V gene, CDR1 is SGHNT and CDR2 is YYREEE (reference sequence). The CDR3 here is CASSLKTDPLDTQYF. CDR3 coding DNA: TGTGCCAGCAGCTTGAAGACGGATCCGCTGGATACGCAGTATTTT.

Here the CDR3 reads CASRGARSGDYNEQFF. The CDR3, as DNA: TGTGCCAGCAGGGGGGCAAGGAGCGGGGATTACAATGAGCAGTTCTTC. The chain couples TRBV11-2 to TRBJ2-1, with D possibly TRBD2 on 7 matching bases. Germline V gene lookup returns CDR1 SGHAT and CDR2 FQNNGV. Trimming pared 6 bases from V and 4 bases from J, leaving 19 bases between. The CDR3 is made up of 16 amino acids. The complete variable domain, with remaining parts taken from reference TRBV11-2 and TRBJ2-1, reads EAGVAQSPRYKIIEKRQSVAFWCNPISGHATLYWYQQILGQGPKLLIQFQNNGVVDDSQLPKDRFSAERLKGVDSTLKIQPAKLEDSAVYLCASRGARSGDYNEQFFGPGTRLTVL.

The genes are TRBV11-3 and TRBJ2-1, with D unresolved. The germline CDR1 and CDR2 sequences are SGHNT and YENEEA. V was shortened by 5 bases and J by 4 bases, with 15 bases between the two germline ends. The CDR3 sequence is 15 residues long. This CDR3 reads CASSLDYSPYNEQFF. The DNA for the CDR3 is TGTGCCAGCAGCCTCGATTATAGCCCTTACAATGAGCAGTTCTTC.

The genes are TRBV9 and TRBJ2-3, with D hard to call. This CDR3 contains 11 residues. V gave up 2 bases and J gave up 7 bases, with 5 bases separating them. CDR1 is SGDLS and CDR2 is YYNGEE in the germline V gene. CDR3 in DNA: TGTGCCAGCAGCGTCTCAAATACGCAGTATTTT. It translates to CASSVSNTQYF.

This chain connects TRBV5-5 to TRBJ2-7; the D gene is possibly TRBD1 (6 bases). Trimming cost V 4 bases and J 3 bases, with 17 bases left between them. Germline lookup yields CDR1 SGHKS and CDR2 YYEKEE (reference sequence). The CDR3 loop spans 15 amino acids. The CDR3 region is CASSPSPGTFYEQYF. As DNA, the CDR3 is TGTGCCAGCAGCCCCAGTCCCGGGACATTCTACGAGCAGTACTTC. The whole variable domain, filled in from reference TRBV5-5 and TRBJ2-7, reads DAGVTQSPTHLIKTRGQQVTLRCSPISGHKSVSWYQQVLGQGPQFIFQYYEKEERGRGNFPDRFSARQFPNYSSELNVNALLLGDSALYLCASSPSPGTFYEQYFGPGTRLTVT.

V is TRBV15 and J is TRBJ2-1; TRBD1 matches at 10 bases. This CDR3 spans 16 amino acids. V was clipped by 4 bases and J by 3 bases; unmatched bases: 6. Per germline, CDR1 LNHNV and CDR2 YYDKDF (reference sequence). The CDR3 DNA sequence: TGTGCCACCAGCAAACACCGGGACAGGGGCTACAATGAGCAGTTCTTC. It yields the protein CATSKHRDRGYNEQFF. Full variable domain (outside the CDR3, taken from reference TRBV15 and TRBJ2-1): DAMVIQNPRYQVTQFGKPVTLSCSQTLNHNVMYWYQQKSSQAPKLLFHYYDKDFNNEADTPDNFQSRRPNTSFCFLDIRSPGLGDTAMYLCATSKHRDRGYNEQFFGPGTRLTVL.

The rearrangement links TRBV7-2 to TRBJ2-3, with D possibly TRBD2 on 5 matching bases. V lost 5 bases and J lost 1, with 13 bases in between. CDR1 is SGHTA, CDR2 FQGNSA, per germline. This CDR3 has 15 amino acids. This chain's CDR3 is CASSLGPEGTDTQYF. DNA of the CDR3: TGTGCCAGCAGCCTAGGACCGGAGGGCACAGATACGCAGTATTTT.

This chain uses TRBV7-3 with TRBJ1-2; 10 nucleotides align to TRBD1. This CDR3 comprises 14 residues. Trimming at V came to 5 bases and at J to 8 bases, leaving 8 bases not matched to a gene. Germline CDR1 is SGHTA and CDR2 is FQGTGA. The chain's CDR3 is CASSEGTGDRGYTF. In DNA form, the CDR3 reads TGTGCCAGCAGCGAGGGGACAGGGGACCGCGGCTACACCTTC.

This clone was recorded only once. The chain carries TRBV7-9 and TRBJ2-1; 11 positions match TRBD2. Trimming took 5 bases from V and 7 from J; bases not matched to a gene: 13. Germline V CDR1 and CDR2: SEHNR, FQNEAQ (reference sequence). The CDR3 length is 17 residues. CDR3 region: CASSPNLSGGAKNEQFF. The CDR3 DNA reads as TGTGCCAGCAGCCCTAACCTTAGCGGGGGGGCCAAGAATGAGCAGTTCTTC.